This TCR beta chain was recorded in a study of blood T cell repertoires in COVID-19. For the study at large: COVID-19 samples collected from the United States, Italy and Spain covered acute and convalescent phases.

Between the trimmed V and J ends, which lost 6 bases and 1 base, there was a span of 16 bases. The CDR3 is made up of 15 amino acids. Germline V gene data show CDR1 as KGHSH and CDR2 as LQKENI. Under the authors' procedure: Cell counts per sample came from amplifying reference gene primers. Generated by immunoSEQ multiplex PCR, the TCRdb table keeps only in-frame clones and is missing some. D and trimming were read from the DNA, whereas the V and J calls and clone size are those reported in that table. The data contain roughly 94,000 clones, 70% to 85% of them seen just once; the ten biggest clones take up approximately 25%.

Material: peripheral blood. This clonotype originated in a man between 60 and 75 years old with acute or convalescent COVID-19. The chain links TRBV18 to TRBJ2-7; TRBD1 is a possible D gene (6 bases). CDR3 bases: TGTGCCAGCTCCTCCATGGCAGGACAGTCCTACGAGCAGTACTTC. Its translation is CASSSMAGQSYEQYF. The complete variable domain, with remaining parts taken from reference TRBV18 and TRBJ2-7, reads NAGVMQNPRHLVRRRGQEARLRCSPMKGHSHVYWYRQLPEEGLKFMVYLQKENIIDESGMPKERFSAEFPKEGPSILRIQQVVRGDSAAYFCASSSMAGQSYEQYFGPGTRLTVT.